The 11 T cell receptor beta chains given below trace back to one sample, sequenced in a study of blood T cell repertoires in COVID-19. The protocol was immunoSEQ multiplex PCR, while the TCRdb copy is restricted to in-frame clones and leaves out a portion. The repertoire holds roughly 180,000 clones, with over 75% as singletons. Sequenced sample: PBMCs or T cells enriched from blood (not recorded which). The receptors were sampled from a man in his fifties or sixties who had recovered from COVID-19.

This chain links TRBV6-5 with TRBJ1-2, with D possibly being TRBD1 (5 bases). The CDR3 consists of 13 residues. The germline V and J ends were trimmed by 3 bases and 12 bases, with 17 bases remaining between them. Germline CDR1 is MNHEY and CDR2 is SVGAGI. The CDR3 sequence is CASSYSPGTANTF. CDR3 bases: TGTGCCAGCAGTTATTCTCCAGGGACTGCCAACACCTTC.

The J gene is TRBJ1-4, the V gene TRBV7-9; D is unresolved. Germline V gene data show CDR1 as SEHNR and CDR2 as FQNEAQ (reference sequence). V dropped 5 bases and J dropped 7 bases, with 14 bases sitting between them. The CDR3 contains 14 residues. The DNA for the CDR3 is TGTGCCAGCAGCGACCCCCTGGGAGGTGAAAAACTGTTTTTT. It yields the protein CASSDPLGGEKLFF.

This clone occurred a few times. This chain joins TRBV13 and TRBJ2-1; a possible D gene is TRBD2 (6 bases). Trimming removed 1 base at V and 0 bases at J, with 10 bases between. This CDR3 spans 16 amino acids. Germline V CDR1 and CDR2: PRHDT, FYEKMQ (reference sequence). The CDR3 here is CASSLVREISYNEQFF. CDR3 nucleotide sequence: TGTGCCAGCAGCTTAGTCCGGGAGATCTCCTACAATGAGCAGTTCTTC.

This chain connects TRBV7-8 to TRBJ1-5; no definite D call. The CDR3 runs to 15 residues. Trimming took off 5 bases at V and 2 bases at J, with 13 bases between the two ends. Germline assignment: CDR1 SGHVS and CDR2 FQNEAQ. The CDR3 sequence is CASSPFRSGNQPQHF. The CDR3 nucleotides are TGTGCCAGCAGCCCGTTTAGAAGTGGCAATCAGCCCCAGCATTTT.

This clone was observed a few times. The chain couples TRBV7-4 to TRBJ1-4, with TRBD1 as a possible D gene (6 bases). The CDR3 spans 16 residues. Trimming left V 1 base short and J 2 bases short, with 11 bases between. Germline V gene sequence: CDR1 SGHVT, CDR2 SQSDAQ. The DNA for the CDR3 is TGTGCCAGCAGCTTAGGGCAGGGGTCGACTAATGAAAAACTGTTTTTT. Its translation is CASSLGQGSTNEKLFF. Using reference TRBV7-4 and TRBJ1-4 for the parts outside the CDR3, the full variable domain is GAGVSQSPRYKVAKRGRDVALRCDSISGHVTLYWYRQTLGQGSEVLTYSQSDAQRDKSGRPSGRFSAERPERSVSTLKIQRTEQGDSAVYLCASSLGQGSTNEKLFFGSGTQLSVL.

The chain joins TRBV7-2 to TRBJ1-3; D is unresolved. CDR3 length: 12 amino acids. With 1 base removed from V and 11 bases from J, the gap between germline ends came to 9 bases. Germline values: CDR1 SGHTA, CDR2 FQGNSA. CDR3 nucleotides: TGTGCCAGCAGCTTAGGACAAAGTTCCATATATTTT. Translation: CASSLGQSSIYF.

V and J are TRBV7-3 and TRBJ2-1, with D hard to call. From germline, CDR1 is SGHTA and CDR2 FQGTGA. The V gene lost 2 bases and the J gene lost 4 bases, with 6 bases spanning the gap. The CDR3 spans 13 residues. Here the CDR3 reads CASSLERYNEQFF. The CDR3 region has the DNA TGTGCCAGCAGCTTAGAACGGTACAATGAGCAGTTCTTC.

This clone was detected only a few times. The V call is TRBV5-5, the J call TRBJ2-3; D remains ambiguous. The germline V and J ends were trimmed by 2 bases and 0 bases, with 7 bases remaining between them. The CDR3 spans 14 residues. The germline CDR1 and CDR2 sequences are SGHKS and YYEKEE (reference sequence). The CDR3: CASSFYVSTDTQYF. The CDR3 bases are TGTGCCAGCAGCTTCTATGTGAGCACAGATACGCAGTATTTT. Full variable domain (rest looked up from reference TRBV5-5 and TRBJ2-3): DAGVTQSPTHLIKTRGQQVTLRCSPISGHKSVSWYQQVLGQGPQFIFQYYEKEERGRGNFPDRFSARQFPNYSSELNVNALLLGDSALYLCASSFYVSTDTQYFGPGTRLTVL.

V is TRBV4-1 and J is TRBJ1-5; TRBD1 aligns across 7 bases. Losses at the gene ends were 2 bases for V and 6 bases for J; bases not matched to a gene: 4. Germline V lookup: CDR1 MGHRA, CDR2 YSYEKL. The CDR3 runs 14 residues. CDR3 in amino acids: CASSQTGERQPQHF. The CDR3 nucleotides read TGCGCCAGCAGCCAAACAGGGGAGCGTCAGCCCCAGCATTTT.

The gene calls are TRBV27 and TRBJ1-2, with unresolved D. Germline V gene sequence: CDR1 MNHEY, CDR2 SMNVEV (reference sequence). V shed 3 bases and J shed 0 bases, with 5 bases lying between them. The length of the CDR3 is 13 residues. In DNA form, the CDR3 reads TGTGCCAGCAGTTTGGTAGCTAACTATGGCTACACCTTC. Encoded protein: CASSLVANYGYTF.

The chain links TRBV2 to TRBJ2-7; 9 bases are shared with TRBD2. There are 16 residues in the CDR3. Germline lookup yields CDR1 SNHLY and CDR2 FYNNEI. J was trimmed by 3 bases and V by 5 bases; bases with no gene match: 11. CDR3 amino acids: CASSFTGTSRGYEQYF. CDR3 DNA: TGTGCCAGCAGTTTTACTGGGACTAGCCGGGGCTACGAGCAGTACTTC.